This T cell receptor (beta chain) was documented in a study of T cells after yellow fever vaccination. This clonotype was found many times. What it binds is not known. Study conclusions and caveats: Few clonotypes appeared in both CD4 and CD8 compartments. Most clones from primary vaccination were detected again post-booster (96% CD4, roughly 85% CD8).

V shed 5 bases and J 3 bases; nucleotides not matched to a gene: 6. The CDR3 covers 15 residues. It was through 5'RACE template switching that TCR cDNA was made, with a universal primer site and UMIs added. One entry per CDR3 protein, called by TCRdb with MiXCR from the 5' RACE reads. The sample yields roughly 250,000 distinct CDR3 sequences, approximately 13% seen once. This specimen was CD4+ T cells sorted from PBMCs, taken 45 days after the yellow fever booster vaccination. The clonotype comes from a man in his thirties or forties who received the YFV17D yellow fever vaccine. The rearrangement links TRBV12-3 or TRBV12-4 to TRBJ2-2; TRBD2 matches at 7 bases. The CDR3: CASSPGLADTGELFF. The DNA for the CDR3 is TGTGCCAGCAGTCCAGGTCTAGCGGACACCGGGGAGCTGTTTTTT.